This T cell receptor (beta chain) was profiled in a study of T cell responses to AZD1222 COVID-19 vaccine. Study-wide context: Second-dose schedules of about 4 or about 12 weeks were combined. Findings and limits, study-wide: The donors showed a predominance of white British ancestry and of females, with possible underestimation of clonal diversity. Sampled repertoires all dated from after the peak T cell response. Recipients of two AZD1222 doses showed rising Spike-specific TCR breadth and depth.

Germline V lookup: CDR1 MGHDK, CDR2 SYGVNS. Trimming at V came to 4 bases and at J to 3 bases, leaving 3 bases not matched to a gene. The CDR3 has 15 amino acids. Assay: immunoSEQ multiplex PCR; the TCRdb copy retains only in-frame clones and omits some. The table records roughly 100,000 clones, roughly nine tenths of them present only once. Turning to this clone: Its specificity is not known.

The genes are TRBV25-1 and TRBJ1-5; 10 bases are shared with TRBD1. The sample consisted of peripheral blood, taken on day 0 of AZD1222 vaccination. This TCR was recovered from an adult in good health. The CDR3 reads CASSGGQGNNQPQHF. For the CDR3, the DNA is TGTGCCAGCAGTGGGGGACAGGGGAACAATCAGCCCCAGCATTTT.